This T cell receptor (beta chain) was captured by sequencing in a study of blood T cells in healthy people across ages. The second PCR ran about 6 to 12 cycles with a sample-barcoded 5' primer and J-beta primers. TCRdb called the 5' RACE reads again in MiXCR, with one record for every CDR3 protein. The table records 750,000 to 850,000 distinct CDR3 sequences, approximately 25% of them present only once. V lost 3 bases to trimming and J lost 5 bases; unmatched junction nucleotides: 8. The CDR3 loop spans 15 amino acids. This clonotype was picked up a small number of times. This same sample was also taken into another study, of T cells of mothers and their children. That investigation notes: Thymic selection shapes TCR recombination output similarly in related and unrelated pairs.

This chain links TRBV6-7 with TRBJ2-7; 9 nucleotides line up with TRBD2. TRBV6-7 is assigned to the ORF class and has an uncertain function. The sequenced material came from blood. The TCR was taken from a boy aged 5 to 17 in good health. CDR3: CASSYCGRASDEQYF. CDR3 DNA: TGTGCCAGCAGTTATTGCGGGAGGGCCAGCGACGAGCAGTACTTC.